The 16 T cell receptor beta chains reported below all come from one sample, sequenced in a study of human T cells and chemical hapten exposure. This sample's time point: healthy volunteer bleed at 6 weeks. Total RNA was isolated from whole blood that had not been fractionated. MiXCR was run by TCRdb on the RACE reads, yielding one entry per CDR3 protein. The table records about 77,000 distinct CDR3 sequences, 7% to 9.5% of them present only once. The sequenced sample consisted of whole blood. These receptors were obtained from a female donor in good health. Some clones in this sample may be carry-over from other donors' samples.

The genes are TRBV20-1 and TRBJ1-1, with D tentatively TRBD1 (6 bases). The V gene's germline CDR1 is DFQATT and CDR2 SNEGSKA (reference sequence). Trimming took off 1 base at V and 1 base at J, with 13 bases between the two ends. The CDR3 covers 15 residues. This chain's CDR3 is CSARVLDSQNTEAFF. The DNA of the CDR3 is TGCAGTGCTAGAGTTTTGGACAGCCAGAACACTGAAGCTTTCTTT.

This clonotype was recorded at least ten times. The chain has TRBV7-2 and TRBJ1-4, with no clear D. Looked up from germline, CDR1 is SGHTA and CDR2 is FQGNSA. CDR3 length: 15 residues. V shed 5 bases and J shed 4 bases, with 14 bases lying between them. CDR3 bases: TGTGCCAGCAGCGGTACATGGGGTTTTAATGAAAAACTGTTTTTT. As protein: CASSGTWGFNEKLFF. Based on the CDR3 plus reference TRBV7-2 and TRBJ1-4, the full variable domain is GAGVSQSPSNKVTEKGKDVELRCDPISGHTALYWYRQSLGQGLEFLIYFQGNSAPDKSGLPSDRFSAERTGGSVSTLTIQRTQQEDSAVYLCASSGTWGFNEKLFFGSGTQLSVL.

V usage is TRBV5-6 and J usage is TRBJ1-1, with unresolved D. The CDR3 extends over 18 amino acids. Trimming took 0 bases from V and 6 from J, leaving 24 bases between them. Germline CDR1 reads SGHDT; CDR2 reads YYEEEE. The CDR3 is CASSLDYRATDEWAEAFF. The DNA for the CDR3 is TGTGCCAGCAGCTTGGACTACAGAGCAACGGATGAGTGGGCTGAAGCTTTCTTT.

This clonotype was observed many times. The CDR3 loop is CASSLNSGGNEQFF. CDR3 nucleotides: TGCGCCAGCAGCTTAAATTCAGGGGGCAATGAGCAGTTCTTC. The chain recombines TRBV5-1 with TRBJ2-1; TRBD1 agrees at 7 bases. Germline CDR1 reads SGHRS; CDR2 reads YFSETQ. The CDR3 runs 14 residues. V was clipped by 2 bases and J by 6 bases; unmatched bases: 5.

This clonotype has ten or more counts. The gene calls are TRBV29-1 and TRBJ2-4; TRBD2 is a possible D gene (5 bases). The CDR3 runs 16 residues. V dropped 3 bases and J dropped 3 bases, with 18 bases sitting between them. Germline V gene sequence: CDR1 SQVTM, CDR2 ANQGSEA. The CDR3 DNA follows: TGCAGCGTTGATTGCGTTGTCGGGAAAAACAAAAACATTCAGTACTTC. Amino acids: CSVDCVVGKNKNIQYF. The whole variable domain, filled in from reference TRBV29-1 and TRBJ2-4, reads SAVISQKPSRDICQRGTSLTIQCQVDSQVTMMFWYRQQPGQSLTLIATANQGSEATYESGFVIDKFPISRPNLTFSTLTVSNMSPEDSSIYLCSVDCVVGKNKNIQYFGAGTRLSVL.

This rearrangement joins TRBV9 to TRBJ2-3, with 9 bases that match TRBD2. CDR1 is SGDLS and CDR2 is YYNGEE in the germline V gene. V was pared by 3 bases and J by 2 bases, with 10 bases of the junction left unmatched. The length of the CDR3 is 17 residues. The CDR3, as DNA: TGTGCCAGCAGCGACCTTGGGGAGCGGGGGGACACAGATACGCAGTATTTT. It translates to CASSDLGERGDTDTQYF.

This clonotype appeared many times. The chain joins TRBV20-1 to TRBJ1-4, with D possibly matching TRBD1 (6 bases). This CDR3 is 11 amino acids long. Germline CDR1 is DFQATT and CDR2 is SNEGSKA (reference sequence). With 6 bases removed from V and 7 bases from J, the gap between germline ends came to 9 bases. CDR3 sequence reads: CSASRGEKLFF. In DNA form, the CDR3 reads TGCAGTGCAAGCAGGGGTGAAAAACTGTTTTTT.

The rearrangement links TRBV6-2 or TRBV6-3 to TRBJ1-2; TRBD1 might be the D (6 bases). Germline V gene sequence: CDR1 MNHEY, CDR2 SVGEGT. There are 13 residues in the CDR3. CDR3 nucleotides: TGTGCTGTCTCGGACAGTATAGACTATGGCTACACCTTC. Its protein is CAVSDSIDYGYTF.

J is TRBJ2-7 and V is TRBV29-1; perhaps TRBD1 as D (5 bases). The length of the CDR3 is 11 residues. Germline CDR1 is SQVTM and CDR2 is ANQGSEA. V dropped 4 bases and J dropped 6 bases, with 10 bases sitting between them. The CDR3 DNA reads TGCAGCGTTGTGGGGCACGGCGAGCAGTACTTC. It encodes CSVVGHGEQYF.

This clonotype occurred many times. The rearrangement links TRBV28 to TRBJ2-3, with 12 nucleotides matching TRBD1. CDR1 is MDHEN, CDR2 SYDVKM, per germline. This CDR3 comprises 17 residues. With V trimmed by 4 bases and J by 5 bases, 10 bases remained unmatched. CDR3 region: CASSYSLGQGAQDTQYF. The CDR3 nucleotides read TGTGCCAGCAGTTACTCCCTGGGACAGGGGGCACAAGATACGCAGTATTTT.

The DNA of the CDR3 is TGTGCCAGCAGTTCCGTGGGGACTGAAGCTTTCTTT. It specifies CASSSVGTEAFF. The J gene is TRBJ1-1, the V gene TRBV6-2 or TRBV6-3; D remains ambiguous. V was clipped by 4 bases and J by 5 bases, with 8 bases between them. From germline, CDR1 is MNHEY and CDR2 SVGEGT. CDR3 length: 12 amino acids.

The rearrangement uses TRBV3-1 and TRBJ1-6; 8 nucleotides align to TRBD1. J lost 3 bases, V lost 1 base, and 2 bases had no gene match. The CDR3 loop spans 16 amino acids. CDR1 is LGHDT and CDR2 is YNNKEL in the germline V gene (reference sequence). The CDR3 region has the DNA TGTGCCAGCAGCCAAGCAGGGGGCTTCTATAATTCACCCCTCCACTTT. This gives the protein CASSQAGGFYNSPLHF.

This clonotype has a handful of counts. The genes are TRBV15 and TRBJ1-5, with TRBD1 matching over 9 bases. Per germline, CDR1 LNHNV and CDR2 YYDKDF (reference sequence). Trimming at V came to 0 bases and at J to 0 bases, leaving 6 bases not matched to a gene. The CDR3 consists of 18 residues. The CDR3 reads CATSRDWGQGHSNQPQHF. CDR3 in DNA: TGTGCCACCAGCAGAGATTGGGGACAGGGACATAGCAATCAGCCCCAGCATTTT.

This clonotype was observed many times. The CDR3 coding sequence is TGTGCCAGCAGTTCTCAGGGGATCTATCAGCCCCAGCATTTT. It translates to CASSSQGIYQPQHF. The chain joins TRBV27 to TRBJ1-5; D possibly corresponds to TRBD1 (6 bases). Germline V gene lookup returns CDR1 MNHEY and CDR2 SMNVEV (reference sequence). This CDR3 region has 14 residues. Trimming took 4 bases from V and 5 from J, leaving 12 bases between them.

The genes are TRBV5-5 and TRBJ2-5, with 7 nucleotides matching TRBD2. The CDR3 is made up of 15 amino acids. Per the germline V gene, CDR1 is SGHKS and CDR2 is YYEKEE (reference sequence). V gave up 8 bases and J gave up 1 base; unmatched junction bases: 11. The CDR3 DNA is TGTGCCAGTCGAATCTCAAGCGGGGCCCAAGAGACCCAGTACTTC. It encodes CASRISSGAQETQYF.

The chain carries TRBV6-2 or TRBV6-3 and TRBJ1-1; D not certain. The ends were cut back, 6 bases at V and 1 base at J, with 9 bases in the middle. Germline loops: CDR1 MNHEY, CDR2 SVGEGT. There are 13 residues in the CDR3. The CDR3 coding sequence is TGTGCCAGCAGACGCGACACGAACACTGAAGCTTTCTTT. Its translation is CASRRDTNTEAFF.